These T cell receptor beta chains were read from a single sample in a study of T cells in Graves' hyperthyroidism and ophthalmopathy. From the multiplex PCR reads, TCRdb called clonotypes with MiXCR, one entry per CDR3 protein. The sample holds around 600,000 distinct CDR3 sequences, 12% to 15% seen once. Sequencing was done on a sample of blood. These receptors came from a woman between 18 and 29 years old with Graves' ophthalmopathy. CDR3s include the opening cysteine and the closing phenylalanine or tryptophan. The D gene is left open where the match is weak. Some rows have no size entry. The others give once, few or many, or a class for an expanded clone.

v_call: TRBV28; j_call: TRBJ1-6; d_call: .; clone_size: many; cdr3_nt: TGTGCCAGCAGATCCGTAAGGAATTCACCCCTCCACTTT; cdr3_aa: CASRSVRNSPLHF
v_call: TRBV5-4; j_call: TRBJ2-7; d_call: .; clone_size: .; cdr3_nt: TGTGCCAGCAGCCCGCAACAGGCCTTGAGTTCCTACGAGCAGTACTTC; cdr3_aa: CASSPQQALSSYEQYF
v_call: TRBV19; j_call: TRBJ2-7; d_call: .; clone_size: .; cdr3_nt: TGTGCCAGTAGTATGAACCGCTACGAGCAGTACTTC; cdr3_aa: CASSMNRYEQYF
v_call: TRBV3-1; j_call: TRBJ2-3; d_call: .; clone_size: many; cdr3_nt: TGTGCCAGCAGCCCGACGGAAGGAGCGGACACAGATACGCAGTATTTT; cdr3_aa: CASSPTEGADTDTQYF
v_call: TRBV20-1; j_call: TRBJ1-1; d_call: TRBD1; clone_size: .; cdr3_nt: TGCAGTGCTAGAGACCCCGGGACAGGGTTTCTGTCAATCGCTGAAGCTTTCTTT; cdr3_aa: CSARDPGTGFLSIAEAFF
v_call: TRBV7-8; j_call: TRBJ2-2; d_call: TRBD2; clone_size: many; cdr3_nt: TGTGCCAGCAGCTTAAAGCGGGATCGAACCGGGGAGCTGTTTTTT; cdr3_aa: CASSLKRDRTGELFF
v_call: TRBV4-1; j_call: TRBJ2-1; d_call: TRBD2; clone_size: .; cdr3_nt: TGCGCCAGCAGCCAAGTAACTAGCGGGAGCTTCTTTAATGAGCAGTTCTTC; cdr3_aa: CASSQVTSGSFFNEQFF
v_call: TRBV25-1; j_call: TRBJ1-1; d_call: .; clone_size: many; cdr3_nt: TGTGCCAGGTTACAGGGCTACATGAACACTGAAGCTTTCTTT; cdr3_aa: CARLQGYMNTEAFF
v_call: TRBV12-3/TRBV12-4; j_call: TRBJ2-3; d_call: .; clone_size: many; cdr3_nt: TGTGCCAGCAGTTCAAAATCAAGGACTCTTGGCACAGATACGCAGTATTTT; cdr3_aa: CASSSKSRTLGTDTQYF
v_call: TRBV4-1; j_call: TRBJ2-1; d_call: TRBD2; clone_size: .; cdr3_nt: TGCGCCAGCAGCCAAGTGGGGACTACTACGTGGAATGAGCAGTTCTTC; cdr3_aa: CASSQVGTTTWNEQFF
v_call: TRBV13; j_call: TRBJ1-3; d_call: .; clone_size: .; cdr3_nt: TGTGCCAGCGCCTACTCTGGAAACACCATATATTTT; cdr3_aa: CASAYSGNTIYF
v_call: TRBV27; j_call: TRBJ1-5; d_call: .; clone_size: .; cdr3_nt: TGTGCCAGCAGTTCAGGCGTAGACAATCAGCCCCAGCATTTT; cdr3_aa: CASSSGVDNQPQHF
v_call: TRBV29-1; j_call: TRBJ2-7; d_call: .; clone_size: .; cdr3_nt: TGCAGCGTCGGGACAAGGGCCTACGAGCAGTACTTC; cdr3_aa: CSVGTRAYEQYF
v_call: TRBV15; j_call: TRBJ2-7; d_call: TRBD1; clone_size: many; cdr3_nt: TGTGCCACCAGCATGGGGACAGAGTACTACGAGCAGTACTTC; cdr3_aa: CATSMGTEYYEQYF
v_call: TRBV4-1; j_call: TRBJ1-1; d_call: .; clone_size: many; cdr3_nt: TGCGCCAGCAGCCAACCAGGAGGGGCGCAGGACACTGAAGCTTTCTTT; cdr3_aa: CASSQPGGAQDTEAFF
v_call: TRBV9; j_call: TRBJ1-5; d_call: .; clone_size: .; cdr3_nt: TGTGCCAGCAGCGAACAAGGACAGTCAAATCAGCCCCAGCATTTT; cdr3_aa: CASSEQGQSNQPQHF
v_call: TRBV30; j_call: TRBJ2-7; d_call: TRBD1; clone_size: few; cdr3_nt: TGTGCCTGGAGCCTTGGGACAGGTGGCTCCTACGAGCAGTACTTC; cdr3_aa: CAWSLGTGGSYEQYF
v_call: TRBV11-1; j_call: TRBJ2-7; d_call: TRBD2; clone_size: .; cdr3_nt: TGTGCCAGCAGCGGGGGACTACGGTACGAGCAGTACTTC; cdr3_aa: CASSGGLRYEQYF
v_call: TRBV5-1; j_call: TRBJ1-1; d_call: .; clone_size: many; cdr3_nt: TGCGCCAGCAGGCCCCTTGGGGGGCGGAACACTGAAGCTTTCTTT; cdr3_aa: CASRPLGGRNTEAFF
v_call: TRBV2; j_call: TRBJ2-7; d_call: .; clone_size: many; cdr3_nt: TGTGCCAGCACCGAAGGCCCATTTACCTACGAGCAGTACTTC; cdr3_aa: CASTEGPFTYEQYF
v_call: TRBV4-2; j_call: TRBJ2-4; d_call: TRBD2; clone_size: .; cdr3_nt: TGTGCCAGCAGCCAAGAAGGGCTAGCGGGAGATCACGACGTAGCCAAAAACATTCAGTACTTC; cdr3_aa: CASSQEGLAGDHDVAKNIQYF
v_call: TRBV28; j_call: TRBJ2-1; d_call: .; clone_size: many; cdr3_nt: TGTGCCAGCAGTTCTAGGGTTCGCAGTAATGAGCAGTTCTTC; cdr3_aa: CASSSRVRSNEQFF
v_call: TRBV6-1; j_call: TRBJ2-3; d_call: .; clone_size: many; cdr3_nt: TGTGCCAGCAGTGGCGGGACTCTCATGAGTGGCACAGATACGCAGTATTTT; cdr3_aa: CASSGGTLMSGTDTQYF
v_call: TRBV27; j_call: TRBJ2-7; d_call: .; clone_size: .; cdr3_nt: TGTGCCAGCAACAGGGTGGCTGGCCACGAGCAGTACTTC; cdr3_aa: CASNRVAGHEQYF
v_call: TRBV12-3/TRBV12-4; j_call: TRBJ2-1; d_call: TRBD2; clone_size: few; cdr3_nt: TGTGCCAGCTGGTTCGCTAGCGGGACTAACAATGAGCAGTTCTTC; cdr3_aa: CASWFASGTNNEQFF
v_call: TRBV30; j_call: TRBJ1-1; d_call: .; clone_size: many; cdr3_nt: TGTGCCTGGGCGACGACAGCATACACTGAAGCTTTCTTT; cdr3_aa: CAWATTAYTEAFF
v_call: TRBV5-1; j_call: TRBJ1-1; d_call: .; clone_size: many; cdr3_nt: TGCGCCAGCAGCTTGGGACCCACCAGGGTGAACACTGAAGCTTTCTTT; cdr3_aa: CASSLGPTRVNTEAFF